These T cell receptor beta chains were read from a single sample in a study of monozygotic twins with cystic fibrosis. Produced via immunoSEQ multiplex PCR; TCRdb's table is partial and in-frame only. The sample has 35,000 or so clones; approximately 84% are singletons. Sequenced input: blood. The receptors here all came from a girl aged 2-15 years with cystic fibrosis. Both conserved end residues are part of each CDR3. D genes are given only for firm matches. Not all rows give a size; the values are once, few, many and, for expanded clones, a class.

D gene,J gene,V gene,clone size,CDR3 DNA,CDR3 protein
NA,TRBJ1-5,TRBV5-1,few,TGCGCCAGCAGCTTGCAGGGCAATCAGCCCCAGCATTTT,CASSLQGNQPQHF
NA,TRBJ1-2,TRBV19,NA,TGTGCCGGGGGCGATGCTAACTATGGCTACACCTTC,CAGGDANYGYTF
TRBD2,TRBJ2-1,TRBV5-4,NA,TGTGCCAGCAGCTCTAGCGGGGGGAGGGATGAGCAGTTCTTC,CASSSSGGRDEQFF
NA,TRBJ2-1,TRBV5-4,NA,TGTGCCAGCAGCTTGGAGGTAGGGGACACGAAAGGGTTCTTC,CASSLEVGDTKGFF
NA,TRBJ2-7,TRBV7-9,NA,TGTGCCAGCAGCCCATGGACAGAGACCAGATCCTACGAGCAGTACTTC,CASSPWTETRSYEQYF
NA,TRBJ2-7,TRBV27,NA,TGTGCCAGCAGTGTCTATGGCTTCACCTACGAGCAGTACTTC,CASSVYGFTYEQYF
NA,TRBJ2-5,TRBV30,NA,TGTGCCTGGAGTGTAGGGGAGACCCAGTACTTC,CAWSVGETQYF
TRBD1,TRBJ1-2,TRBV30,NA,TGTGCCTGGAGCCTTGCGCTAACCCAGGGGGCGCGTCTTGGTGGCTACACCTTC,CAWSLALTQGARLGGYTF
NA,TRBJ1-2,TRBV7-9,few,TGTGCCAGCAGCTTCGCGGGAACTAACTATGGCTACACCTTC,CASSFAGTNYGYTF
TRBD2,TRBJ2-3,TRBV14,NA,TGTGCCAGCAGCCAAGATCGGGCAGGAACTAGCGATACCACAGATACGCAGTATTTT,CASSQDRAGTSDTTDTQYF
NA,TRBJ2-7,TRBV20-1,once,TGCAGTGCTCTGACTAGTTCCGAGCAGTACTTC,CSALTSSEQYF
NA,TRBJ2-5,TRBV5-4,NA,TGTGCCAGCGGGGTTGTCAGCTCGTCAGAGACCCAGTACTTC,CASGVVSSSETQYF
NA,TRBJ1-2,TRBV4-1,NA,TGCGCCAGCAGCCAAGATCCAAGGGGTCCCGCCCGTGGCTACACCTTC,CASSQDPRGPARGYTF
NA,TRBJ2-5,TRBV5-4,NA,TGTGCCAGCAGCGTTAAGGGGGGAGAGACCCAGTACTTC,CASSVKGGETQYF
NA,TRBJ2-3,TRBV5-8,NA,TGTGCCAGCAGCTTGGGACAGGCTTCCACAGATACGCAGTATTTT,CASSLGQASTDTQYF
NA,TRBJ1-1,TRBV19,few,TGTGCCAGTAGTATGGGTACAGGGACTGAAGCTTTCTTT,CASSMGTGTEAFF
NA,TRBJ2-5,TRBV6-1,NA,TGTGCCAGCAGTGAATGGTTGGAGACCCAGTACTTC,CASSEWLETQYF
NA,TRBJ1-2,TRBV5-4,NA,TGTGCCAGCAGCTTGGCCGACAGTTTCGGCTACACCTTC,CASSLADSFGYTF
TRBD2,TRBJ2-5,TRBV7-8,NA,TGTGCCAGCAGCTGGCTAGCGGGGGGACCCCGCGAGACCCAGTACTTC,CASSWLAGGPRETQYF
NA,TRBJ1-5,TRBV7-8,NA,TGTGCCAGCAGCTTTAGGGGGGGGGTTCAGCCCCAGCATTTT,CASSFRGGVQPQHF
TRBD1,TRBJ2-7,TRBV6-1,NA,TGTGCCAGCAGTGAATCGCTAGGACAGGGATCCTACGAGCAGTACTTC,CASSESLGQGSYEQYF
NA,TRBJ2-7,TRBV6-5,NA,TGTGCCAGCGAAGCCCCGGGGAAAGGCTACGAGCAGTACTTC,CASEAPGKGYEQYF
NA,TRBJ2-7,TRBV4-2,NA,TGTGCCAGCAGCCAAGCTGGCTCCAAGACAGGTTCCTCCTACGAGCAGTACTTC,CASSQAGSKTGSSYEQYF
NA,TRBJ1-2,TRBV18,once,TGTGCCAGCTCACCTGATGGGGGGAGTAACTATGGCTACACCTTC,CASSPDGGSNYGYTF
TRBD1,TRBJ1-1,TRBV29-1,NA,TGCAGCGTTGATTCTCAGGGGGCTGGTGAAGCTTTCTTT,CSVDSQGAGEAFF
TRBD1,TRBJ1-2,TRBV19,NA,TGTGCCAGTAGCCCCCGGGACAGAGAGTTCTATGGCTACACCTTC,CASSPRDREFYGYTF
TRBD2,TRBJ2-1,TRBV14,NA,TGTGCCAGCAGCCGTATCCTCGGGAGGAATGAGCAGTTCTTC,CASSRILGRNEQFF
NA,TRBJ1-2,TRBV6-5,NA,TGTGCCAGCGGCAGGTCGTGGGCCCTCTATGGTGGCTACACCTTC,CASGRSWALYGGYTF
NA,TRBJ1-2,TRBV10-3,few,TGTGCCATCTGGCCCGGGACTCTAGATGGCTACACCTTC,CAIWPGTLDGYTF
NA,TRBJ2-1,TRBV5-1,NA,TGCGCCAGCAGCTTGGAGTCTCTAACTAGCATAAATAAGTTCTTC,CASSLESLTSINKFF
NA,TRBJ1-6,TRBV6-5,NA,TGTGCCAGCAGATCTAGCATAGAGGATTCACCCCTCCACTTT,CASRSSIEDSPLHF
NA,TRBJ2-2,TRBV4-2,NA,TGTGCCAGCAGCCAAGCGGACACCGGGGAGCTGTTTTTT,CASSQADTGELFF
TRBD1,TRBJ1-2,TRBV6-6,few,TGTGCCAGCACAGGGACAGGGTATGGCTACACCTTC,CASTGTGYGYTF
NA,TRBJ2-5,TRBV11-2,NA,TGTGCCAGCAGCTCTCCAAGGGGGAGAGAGACCCAGTACTTC,CASSSPRGRETQYF
NA,TRBJ1-1,TRBV5-5,NA,TGTGCCAGCAGCTTGGACCTTGCGGGTGGGTTCGCTGAAGCTTTCTTT,CASSLDLAGGFAEAFF
TRBD2,TRBJ2-5,TRBV30,NA,TGTGCCTGGAGACCAGGACTAGCGGGGGGGGAGACCCAGTACTTC,CAWRPGLAGGETQYF
TRBD2,TRBJ2-5,TRBV4-1,once,TGCGCCAGCAGCCAAGCGGGGGGGCGGTTCGAGACCCAGTACTTC,CASSQAGGRFETQYF
NA,TRBJ2-1,TRBV6-4,NA,TGTGCCAGCAGTGACTCAGGGACGGGGGTGAGTTACAATGAGCAGTTCTTC,CASSDSGTGVSYNEQFF
TRBD2,TRBJ2-3,TRBV4-2,NA,TGTGCCAGCAGCCAAGCAGCGGGGGCCACTACAGATACGCAGTATTTT,CASSQAAGATTDTQYF
NA,TRBJ2-5,TRBV7-7,NA,TGTGCCGTTGGGGAGACCCAGTACTTC,CAVGETQYF
NA,TRBJ1-6,TRBV21-1,NA,TGTGCCAGCAACAACCAGTGGGGTTCACCCCTCCACTTT,CASNNQWGSPLHF